This TCR beta chain was recovered during a study of cytomegalovirus exposure and HLA in healthy donors. Study background: One earlier analysis, a look at approximately 180 million T cells, found approximately 120 million unique TCR beta sequences.

Comments on this clone: The antigen is undetermined.

This CDR3 is 15 amino acids long. Trimming removed 10 bases from V and 0 bases from J; junction bases left unmatched: 9. CDR1 and CDR2 (germline): WSHSY, SAAADI. Both 60 Vbeta primers and 13 Jbeta primers went into the PCR. Only in-frame clones appear in the TCRdb table, and some are missing; sequencing was by immunoSEQ multiplex PCR. The sample holds about 160,000 clones, about four fifths seen once. Study findings and constraints: Certain indistinguishable V segments, among them TRBV6-2 and TRBV6-3, were excluded.

Healthy people donating bone marrow made up the donors. This TCR derives from a woman in her forties or fifties in good health and CMV-seropositive. This sequence joins TRBV10-2 and TRBJ1-5; 7 nucleotides align to TRBD1. Source material: PBMCs. The CDR3: CATTTGVYSNQPQHF. The CDR3 DNA follows: TGCGCCACCACCACAGGGGTCTATAGCAATCAGCCCCAGCATTTT.